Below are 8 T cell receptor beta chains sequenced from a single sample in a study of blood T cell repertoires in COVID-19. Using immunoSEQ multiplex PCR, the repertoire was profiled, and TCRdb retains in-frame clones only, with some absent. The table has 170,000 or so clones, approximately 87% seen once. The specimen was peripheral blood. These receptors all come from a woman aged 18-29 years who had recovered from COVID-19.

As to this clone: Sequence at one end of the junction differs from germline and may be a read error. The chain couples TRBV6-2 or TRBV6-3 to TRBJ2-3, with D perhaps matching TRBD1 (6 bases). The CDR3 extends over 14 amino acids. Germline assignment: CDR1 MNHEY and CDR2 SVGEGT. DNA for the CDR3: TGTGCCAGCAGTGATGACAGGACCACACATACGCAGTATTTT. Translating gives CASSDDRTTHTQYF.

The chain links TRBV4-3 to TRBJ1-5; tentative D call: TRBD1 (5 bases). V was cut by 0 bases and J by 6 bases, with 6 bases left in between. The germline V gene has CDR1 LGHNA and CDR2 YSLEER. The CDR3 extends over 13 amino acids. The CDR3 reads CASSQDRVQPQHF. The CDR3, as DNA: TGCGCCAGCAGCCAAGACAGGGTTCAGCCCCAGCATTTT.

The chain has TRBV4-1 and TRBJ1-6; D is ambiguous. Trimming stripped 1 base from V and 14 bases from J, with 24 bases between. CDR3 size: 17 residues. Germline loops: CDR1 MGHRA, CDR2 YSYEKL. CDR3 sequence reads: CASSQGGGRSDYMALHF. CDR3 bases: TGCGCCAGCAGCCAAGGGGGAGGGAGATCCGACTATATGGCCCTCCACTTT.

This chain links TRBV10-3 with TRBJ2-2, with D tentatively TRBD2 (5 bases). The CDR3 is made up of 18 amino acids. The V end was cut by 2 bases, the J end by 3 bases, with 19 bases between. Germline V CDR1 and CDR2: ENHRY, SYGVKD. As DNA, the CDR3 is TGTGCCATCAGTGAGAAGAAGTGGGTCTGGACTTACACCGGGGAGCTGTTTTTT. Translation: CAISEKKWVWTYTGELFF.

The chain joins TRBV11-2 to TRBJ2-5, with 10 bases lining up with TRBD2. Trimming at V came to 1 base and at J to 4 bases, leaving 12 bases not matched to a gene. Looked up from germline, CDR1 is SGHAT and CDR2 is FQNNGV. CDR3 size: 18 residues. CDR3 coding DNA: TGTGCCAGCAGCTTAGCAAGGGTAGCGGGGGGCCGAGGAGAGACCCAGTACTTC. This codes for CASSLARVAGGRGETQYF.

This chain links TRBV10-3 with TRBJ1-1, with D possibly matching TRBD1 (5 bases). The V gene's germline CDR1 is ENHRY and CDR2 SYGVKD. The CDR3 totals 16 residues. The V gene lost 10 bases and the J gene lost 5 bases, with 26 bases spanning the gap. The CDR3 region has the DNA TGTGCCACCTCCCCCGGGCAGGGCCATTTGAGTACTGAAGCTTTCTTT. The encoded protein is CATSPGQGHLSTEAFF.

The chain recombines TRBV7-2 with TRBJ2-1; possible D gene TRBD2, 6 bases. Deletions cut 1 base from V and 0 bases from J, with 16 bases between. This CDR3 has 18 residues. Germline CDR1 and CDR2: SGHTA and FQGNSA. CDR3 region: CASSLVKVGLSSYNEQFF. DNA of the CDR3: TGTGCCAGCAGCTTAGTGAAGGTGGGACTCAGCTCCTACAATGAGCAGTTCTTC.

CDR3 nucleotide sequence: TGTGCCAGCAGTTACGGTCCGGGAGCCCCTTCCTACGAGCAGTACGTC. The encoded protein is CASSYGPGAPSYEQYV. The rearrangement joins TRBV6-5 to TRBJ2-7; TRBD2 might be the D (6 bases). The CDR3 length is 16 residues. Germline lookup yields CDR1 MNHEY and CDR2 SVGAGI. The V and J ends lost 2 bases and 1 base respectively, with 15 bases between them.